The TCR beta chain described here comes from a study of T cells in Graves' hyperthyroidism and ophthalmopathy. Notes on the study in general: Blood samples included most of the expanded thyroid clonotypes exceeding 0.001.

RNA transcripts gave rise to amplified TCR beta CDR3 regions. Researchers ran a first-round RT-PCR on the TCR CDR3 using the HTBI primer set. One entry per CDR3 protein, called by TCRdb with MiXCR from the multiplex PCR reads. The table has about 300,000 distinct CDR3 sequences, around 16% seen once; the top ten hold 33%. PBMCs stemmed from 10 ml fresh peripheral blood. This CDR3 comprises 12 residues. CDR1 is DFQATT and CDR2 is SNEGSKA in the germline V gene (reference sequence). Trimming took off 3 bases at V and 4 bases at J, with 8 bases between the two ends. Concerning this clonotype itself: Its antigen is unidentified.

The sequence came from a man between 25 and 39 years old with Graves' hyperthyroidism. Sequencing used blood. The chain recombines TRBV20-1 with TRBJ2-3; D is unresolved. CDR3 protein: CSASNAADTQYF. DNA of the CDR3: TGCAGTGCTAGCAATGCGGCAGATACGCAGTATTTT.